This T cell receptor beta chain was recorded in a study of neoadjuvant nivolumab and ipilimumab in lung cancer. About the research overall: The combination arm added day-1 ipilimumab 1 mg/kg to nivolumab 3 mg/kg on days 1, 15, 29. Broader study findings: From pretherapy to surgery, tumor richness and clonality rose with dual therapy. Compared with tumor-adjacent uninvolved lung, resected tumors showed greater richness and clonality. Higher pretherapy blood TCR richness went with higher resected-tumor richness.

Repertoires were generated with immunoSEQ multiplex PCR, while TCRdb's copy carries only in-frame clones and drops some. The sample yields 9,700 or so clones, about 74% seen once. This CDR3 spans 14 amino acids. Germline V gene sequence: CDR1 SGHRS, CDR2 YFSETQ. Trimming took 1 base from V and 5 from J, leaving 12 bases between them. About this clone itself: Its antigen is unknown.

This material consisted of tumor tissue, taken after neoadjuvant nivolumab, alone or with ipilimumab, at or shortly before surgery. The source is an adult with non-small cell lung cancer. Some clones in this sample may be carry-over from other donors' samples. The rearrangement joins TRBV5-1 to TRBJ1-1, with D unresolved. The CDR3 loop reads CASSLRIGRTEAFF. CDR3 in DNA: TGCGCCAGCAGCTTGAGAATAGGGCGGACTGAAGCTTTCTTT.